This is a list of T cell receptor beta chains from one sample in a study of cytomegalovirus exposure and HLA in healthy donors. The data were produced by immunoSEQ multiplex PCR, yet TCRdb's version contains in-frame clones alone and is incomplete. This sample contains some 130,000 clones. Source material: PBMCs. Receptors originate from a woman aged 40 to 50 in good health and CMV-seropositive. Both conserved end residues are part of each CDR3. Fields, in order: J gene, V gene, D gene, CDR3 DNA, CDR3 protein. The D gene is left open where the match is weak.

TRBJ2-3 | TRBV10-1 | . | TGCGCCAGCAGGGAGAGTAGCGTGACCACAGATACGCAGTATTTT | CASRESSVTTDTQYF
TRBJ2-7 | TRBV27 | TRBD1 | TGTGCCAGCAGTTTTACCGGACAGGTTAACCTCTACGAGCAGTACTTC | CASSFTGQVNLYEQYF
TRBJ2-7 | TRBV11-2 | TRBD1 | TGTGCCAGCAGAGGGACAGGGGGAACCTACGAGCAGTACTTC | CASRGTGGTYEQYF
TRBJ2-1 | TRBV5-1 | . | TGCGCCAGCAGCTTGGTTCCTAGCGCAAACAATGAGCAGTTCTTC | CASSLVPSANNEQFF
TRBJ2-7 | TRBV7-9 | TRBD1 | TGTGCCAGCAGCTTAGGCGGGGACAGGGGAAAGTACTTC | CASSLGGDRGKYF
TRBJ1-4 | TRBV28 | TRBD1 | TGTGCCAGCAGCCTGGGACAGGATCTATTGTTTTTT | CASSLGQDLLFF
TRBJ2-5 | TRBV27 | . | TGTGCCAGCAGTTATAGCAGGGGAGAGGAGACCCAGTACTTC | CASSYSRGEETQYF
TRBJ2-2 | TRBV28 | TRBD2 | TGTGCCAGCAGTCAACTCGGACTAGCGGGTAACACCGGGGAGCTGTTTTTT | CASSQLGLAGNTGELFF
TRBJ2-3 | TRBV28 | TRBD1 | TGTGCCAGCAGTTTCCTGACAGGGTCGGGCACAGATACGCAGTATTTT | CASSFLTGSGTDTQYF
TRBJ2-3 | TRBV2 | TRBD1 | TGTGCCAGCAGTGTAGACAGGGCGAGAGGAAATACGCAGTATTTT | CASSVDRARGNTQYF
TRBJ2-1 | TRBV9 | TRBD2 | TGTGCCAGCAGCTTTGGACTAGCGGGAGGGAGTGAGCAGTTCTTC | CASSFGLAGGSEQFF
TRBJ1-6 | TRBV30 | . | TGTGCCTGGCAAGGGGGGGACTATAATTCACCCCTCCACTTT | CAWQGGDYNSPLHF
TRBJ2-1 | TRBV2 | . | TGTGCCAGGGAGGAAGTAAATGAGCAGTTCTTC | CAREEVNEQFF
TRBJ1-2 | TRBV9 | TRBD1 | TGTGCCAGCAGCGTAGCAGGGGGGAACTATGGCTACACCTTC | CASSVAGGNYGYTF
TRBJ1-1 | TRBV5-1 | TRBD1 | TGCGCCAGCAGCTTGGTCGGCAGGGGGCAGGGATTCGCTGAAGCTTTCTTT | CASSLVGRGQGFAEAFF
TRBJ2-1 | TRBV28 | TRBD2 | TGTGCCAGCAGTTTTGGGCTAGCGGGAGGGAGCAATGAGCAGTTCTTC | CASSFGLAGGSNEQFF
TRBJ2-2 | TRBV7-2 | TRBD2 | TGTGCCAGCAGCTTAGATCTAGCGGGAGGTAGGGAGCTGTTTTTT | CASSLDLAGGRELFF
TRBJ1-4 | TRBV9 | TRBD1 | TGTGCCAGCAGCCCACAGGGGGGGAATGAAAAACTGTTTTTT | CASSPQGGNEKLFF
TRBJ2-1 | TRBV7-3 | TRBD2 | TGTGCCAGCAGCTTAGCACTAGCGGGAGCTCTGAATGAGCAGTTCTTC | CASSLALAGALNEQFF
TRBJ1-2 | TRBV6-5 | . | TGTGCCAGCAGACGTCCGGGGGGCGTGAATGGCTACACCTTC | CASRRPGGVNGYTF
TRBJ2-7 | TRBV11-3 | TRBD2 | TGTGCCAGCAGCGAGGGACTAGCGGGGTCCTACGAGCAGTACTTC | CASSEGLAGSYEQYF
TRBJ1-4 | TRBV5-1 | . | TGCGCCAGCAGCTTACAGGGTCGGTCTGAAAAACTGTTTTTT | CASSLQGRSEKLFF
TRBJ2-3 | TRBV19 | . | TGTGCCAGTAAAACGAATTGGGACACCAACACAGATACGCAGTATTTT | CASKTNWDTNTDTQYF
TRBJ2-7 | TRBV29-1 | . | TGCAGCGTTGAAGGCGGGGTTACCTACGAGCAGTACTTC | CSVEGGVTYEQYF
TRBJ2-3 | TRBV11-2 | . | TGTGCCAGCAGCTTCAACAGTTTAGATACGCAGTATTTT | CASSFNSLDTQYF
TRBJ2-3 | TRBV4-3 | . | TGCGCCGCTGCAGGGCAAGTCACAGATACGCAGTATTTT | CAAAGQVTDTQYF
TRBJ2-7 | TRBV7-2 | . | TGTGCCAGCAGTTTGACCAGAGGCGAGCAGTACTTC | CASSLTRGEQYF
TRBJ1-2 | TRBV6-5 | . | TGTGCCAGCACTCCGCGGGGGGGCTATGGCTACACCTTC | CASTPRGGYGYTF
TRBJ2-1 | TRBV18 | TRBD2 | TGTGCCAGCTCACCTCAGGGTAGTCTAGCGGTGGATGAGCAGTTCTTC | CASSPQGSLAVDEQFF
TRBJ2-7 | TRBV7-3 | TRBD2 | TGTGCCAGCAGCTTACCCCCCGGGAGGTTCGAGCAGTACTTC | CASSLPPGRFEQYF
TRBJ2-7 | TRBV19 | . | TGTGCCAGTAGTAAGGAGAAGGGGCCCCTCTACGAGCAGTACTTC | CASSKEKGPLYEQYF
TRBJ2-5 | TRBV4-1 | TRBD2 | TGCGCCAGCAGCTGGACTAGCGGGAGCCAAGAGACCCAGTACTTC | CASSWTSGSQETQYF
TRBJ2-7 | TRBV15 | TRBD1 | TGTGCCACCAGCAGACAGGGGGTCTCCTACGAGCAGTACTTC | CATSRQGVSYEQYF
TRBJ1-2 | TRBV27 | . | TGTGCCAGCAGTTTTCATCCTGTGACAGTCTCTAACTATGGCTACACCTTC | CASSFHPVTVSNYGYTF
TRBJ2-4 | TRBV30 | . | TGTGCCTGGAGTGTAGGGGGAGTAGCCAAAAACATTCAGTACTTC | CAWSVGGVAKNIQYF
TRBJ2-5 | TRBV19 | . | TGTGCCAGTAGTATCGGGACAAGAGTGGAGACCCAGTACTTC | CASSIGTRVETQYF
TRBJ2-1 | TRBV18 | TRBD2 | TGTGCCAGCTCACCCGATCACCAAACTAGCGGGAGGGTCCCGAATGAGCAGTTCTTC | CASSPDHQTSGRVPNEQFF
TRBJ2-3 | TRBV9 | TRBD2 | TGTGCCAGCAGCACCCCGGGGGAGGGGCTATGGACAGATACGCAGTATTTT | CASSTPGEGLWTDTQYF
TRBJ1-1 | TRBV7-3 | . | TGTGCCAGCAGCTCCGGGTGGGACACTGAAGCTTTCTTT | CASSSGWDTEAFF
TRBJ2-7 | TRBV5-3 | TRBD2 | TGTGCCAATCCGACTAGCGGGAGGTCCTACGAGCAGTACTTC | CANPTSGRSYEQYF
TRBJ1-1 | TRBV7-9 | . | TGTGCCAGCAGCTTAGTCCTCACTGAAGCTTTCTTT | CASSLVLTEAFF
TRBJ1-1 | TRBV29-1 | . | TGCAGCGCAGGGGAGATAGCTGAAGCTTTCTTT | CSAGEIAEAFF
TRBJ1-5 | TRBV27 | TRBD1 | TGTGCCAGCAGGGACAGGGTTGGCCAGCCCCAGCATTTT | CASRDRVGQPQHF
TRBJ1-1 | TRBV10-1 | . | TGCGCCAGCAGCTCGCAGGGGAACACTGAAGCTTTCTTT | CASSSQGNTEAFF
TRBJ1-1 | TRBV6-6 | TRBD1 | TGTGCCAGCAGTTACGGACAGGGGGCGCGGGACACTGAAGCTTTCTTT | CASSYGQGARDTEAFF
TRBJ1-5 | TRBV4-1 | TRBD1 | TGCGCCAGCAGCCAAGATTTGGGGACAGGGGACGGGCCCCAGCATTTT | CASSQDLGTGDGPQHF
TRBJ1-2 | TRBV5-1 | . | TGCGCCAGCAGCTTGGCGGCAGGGGATCGGAGCTACACCTTC | CASSLAAGDRSYTF
TRBJ2-7 | TRBV6-5 | . | TGTGCCAGCAGTAGGACTAATCCCTACGAGCAGTACTTC | CASSRTNPYEQYF
TRBJ2-3 | TRBV5-4 | TRBD2 | TGTGCCAGCAGCTTGGGTAGCGGGAGCACAGATACGCAGTATTTT | CASSLGSGSTDTQYF
TRBJ2-7 | TRBV28 | . | TGTGCCAGCAGTTTAGATGAGAGCCTCTACGAGCAGTACTTC | CASSLDESLYEQYF
TRBJ1-3 | TRBV9 | . | TGTGCCAGCAGCGACCCGGCAGGGATCTCTGGAAACACCATATATTTT | CASSDPAGISGNTIYF
TRBJ1-1 | TRBV28 | . | TGTGCCAGCAGTTTATGGGGGGGGACCACTGAAGCTTTCTTT | CASSLWGGTTEAFF
TRBJ1-4 | TRBV11-3 | . | TGTGCCAGCAGCCGCTTCGGGGGACCTAATGAAAAACTGTTTTTT | CASSRFGGPNEKLFF
TRBJ2-5 | TRBV23-1 | TRBD2 | TGCGCCAGCAGTCAGTCGGCGGCGGGGGGTGCGGAAGAGACCCAGTACTTC | CASSQSAAGGAEETQYF